This T cell receptor beta chain comes out of a study of preoperative IRX-2 immunotherapy in early breast cancer. Germline CDR1 and CDR2: LNHDA and SQIVND (reference sequence). The junction had 9 bases not matched to a gene; V was cut back by 3 bases and J by 1 base. CDR3 length equals 18 residues. Treatment in this sample: preoperative locoregional IRX-2 cytokine immunotherapy. Samples came from a phase Ib trial of preoperative locoregional IRX-2 cytokine immunotherapy. Produced via immunoSEQ multiplex PCR; TCRdb's table is partial and in-frame only. The sample holds roughly 43,000 clones, less than 95% seen once.

The receptor was derived from a human donor with breast cancer. V and J are TRBV19 and TRBJ1-1, with 12 bases fitting TRBD1. Sequencing was performed on tumor tissue, taken after IRX-2 immunotherapy. CDR3 sequence reads: CASSMGWDRGRPNTEAFF. The DNA of the CDR3 is TGTGCCAGTAGTATGGGCTGGGACAGGGGGCGGCCGAACACTGAAGCTTTCTTT.